The T cell receptor (beta chain) under discussion was sequenced for a study of CD8 T cells in ankylosing spondylitis. TCRdb ran MiXCR on the 5' RACE reads and lists one entry per CDR3 protein. The profile shows about 260,000 distinct CDR3 sequences, roughly 20% of them singletons. Notes on the study in general: For ankylosing spondylitis blood, a TCR beta motif of 7 or 8 highly homologous variants appeared characteristic.

This clonotype was seen a handful of times. Its antigen is as yet unknown. The V end was cut by 6 bases, the J end by 1 base, with 12 bases between. The CDR3 covers 14 residues. This TCR came from a male donor with ankylosing spondylitis or in good health (not recorded which). The rearrangement links TRBV12-3 or TRBV12-4 to TRBJ2-5; possibly TRBD1 or TRBD2 for D (5 bases each). Sequencing used blood, either unsorted or a sorted T cell fraction (not recorded which). The CDR3: CASRRGTLQETQYF. The DNA for the CDR3 is TGTGCCAGCAGGAGGGGAACCCTCCAAGAGACCCAGTACTTC.